Detailed here is one T cell receptor beta chain. Clones were read by immunoSEQ multiplex PCR, and TCRdb kept only the in-frame ones, dropping some. The sample lists roughly 75,000 clones, just over 85% occurring once. This record comes from a study of OX40 agonist ivuxolimab in advanced cancers. The CDR3 loop spans 15 amino acids. Germline values: CDR1 SGHAT, CDR2 FQNNGV. V lost 1 base, J lost 8 bases, and 5 bases stayed unmatched. This receptor was taken from an adult with an advanced solid tumor such as melanoma, head and neck, liver or kidney cancer. The chain has TRBV11-2 and TRBJ1-4; 9 bases are shared with TRBD1. Sample: CD4+ or CD8+ T cells sorted from blood, taken in a trial of the OX40 agonist ivuxolimab. The CDR3 DNA follows: TGTGCCAGCAGCTTAGTCGGGACAGGGAGGGAAAAACTGTTTTTT. Protein sequence: CASSLVGTGREKLFF.